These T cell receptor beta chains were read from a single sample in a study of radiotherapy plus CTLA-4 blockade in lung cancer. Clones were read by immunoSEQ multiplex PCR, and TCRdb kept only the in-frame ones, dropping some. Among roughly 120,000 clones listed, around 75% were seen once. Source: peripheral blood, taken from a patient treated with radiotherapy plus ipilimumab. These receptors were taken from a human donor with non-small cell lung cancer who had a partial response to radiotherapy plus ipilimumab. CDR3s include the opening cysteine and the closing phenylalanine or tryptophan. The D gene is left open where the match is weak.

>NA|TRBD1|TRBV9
CASSFGQGNYEQYF
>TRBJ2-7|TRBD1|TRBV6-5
CASQGATYEQYF
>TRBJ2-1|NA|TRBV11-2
CASSLERGLQFF
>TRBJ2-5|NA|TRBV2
CASSGEVRETQYF
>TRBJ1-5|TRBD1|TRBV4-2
CASSQADDRVWNQPQHF
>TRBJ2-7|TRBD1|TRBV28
CASRGQGAPEQYF
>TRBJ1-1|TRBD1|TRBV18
CASSPPNRGNTEAFF
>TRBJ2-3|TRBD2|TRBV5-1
CASAWTSDTDTQYF
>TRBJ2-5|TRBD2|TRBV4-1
CASSPGGLAGRETQYF
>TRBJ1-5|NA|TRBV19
CASSMGRGTGPQHF
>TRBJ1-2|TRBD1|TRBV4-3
CASSQGDRGYGYTF
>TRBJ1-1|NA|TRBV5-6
CASSRTGNTEAFF
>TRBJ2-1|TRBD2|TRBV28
CASSLWVLGLAGGNNEQFF
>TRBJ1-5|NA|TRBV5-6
CASSSTANSNQPQHF
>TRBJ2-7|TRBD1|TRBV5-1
CASSWRQGPYEQYF
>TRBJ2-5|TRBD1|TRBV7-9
CASSLTGGIQETQYF
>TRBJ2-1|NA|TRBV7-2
CASSPRGIGYNEQFF
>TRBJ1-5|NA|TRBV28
CASSLGLGASSNQPQHF
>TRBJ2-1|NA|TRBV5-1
CASSLDVGHNEQFF
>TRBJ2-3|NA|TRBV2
CASGLTDTQYF
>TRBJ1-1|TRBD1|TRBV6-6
CASSRPGTGSPEAFF
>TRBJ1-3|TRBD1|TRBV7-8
CASSSQGGGNTIYF
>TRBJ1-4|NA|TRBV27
CASSFIRQSNEKLFF
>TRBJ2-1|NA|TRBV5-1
CASRGGTRNNEQFF
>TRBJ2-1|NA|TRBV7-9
CASSFWELTSINEQFF
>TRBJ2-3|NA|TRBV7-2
CASSSDYTQGVTQYF
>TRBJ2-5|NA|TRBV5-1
CASSPLVGGEETQYF
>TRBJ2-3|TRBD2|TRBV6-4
CASSVGSGSTDTQYF
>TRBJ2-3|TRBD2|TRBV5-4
CASSLTSGYSTDTQYF
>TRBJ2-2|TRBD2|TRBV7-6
CASSSTGLAGGDTGELFF
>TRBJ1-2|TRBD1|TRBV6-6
CASSGQVNYGYTF
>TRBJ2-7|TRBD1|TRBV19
CASSPDRTLSYEQYF
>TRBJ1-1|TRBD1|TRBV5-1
CASSFSRDSTEAFF
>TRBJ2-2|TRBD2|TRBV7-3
CASSAYLGGTSGSRTTGELFF
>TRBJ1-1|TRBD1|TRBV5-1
CASSAWTGYDRDTEAFF
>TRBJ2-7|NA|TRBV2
CASRGWGLIDGYEQYF
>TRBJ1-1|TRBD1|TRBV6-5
CASSYLQGATTEAFF
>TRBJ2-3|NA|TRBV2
CASSERKLNTDTQYF
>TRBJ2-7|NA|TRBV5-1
CASSYSSGPIVYEQYF
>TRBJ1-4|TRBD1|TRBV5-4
CASTPGTGPEKLFF
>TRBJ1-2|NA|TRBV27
CASSSGHPANYGYTF
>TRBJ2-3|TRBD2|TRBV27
CASSLNGRAYGVTQYF
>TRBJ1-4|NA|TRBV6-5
CASSYLATNEKLFF
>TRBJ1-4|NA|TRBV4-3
CASSQDGQGFNEKLFF
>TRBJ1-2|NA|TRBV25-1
CASSEAGSANGYTF
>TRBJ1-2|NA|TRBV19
CASSTDTSSGYTF
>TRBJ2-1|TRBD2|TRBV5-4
CASSETSGSYNGQFF
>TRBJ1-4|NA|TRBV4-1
CASSQDFQATNEKLFF
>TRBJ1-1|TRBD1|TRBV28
CASSYGTGNTEAFF
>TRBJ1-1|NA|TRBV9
CASSVGQGGSNTEAFF